This T cell receptor (beta chain) derives from a study of blood T cell repertoires in COVID-19. Study-wide background: Acute-phase and convalescent COVID-19 samples originated in the United States, Italy and Spain.

Per germline, CDR1 SGHRS and CDR2 YFSETQ. V was clipped by 5 bases and J by 8 bases; unmatched bases: 12. The length of the CDR3 is 14 residues. As processed by the authors: The assay estimated nucleated cells by amplifying reference gene primers. The method was immunoSEQ multiplex PCR; TCRdb's version includes in-frame clones alone and lacks a portion of them. The V and J calls and clone size are taken from that table; D and trimming were inferred from the DNA. The table records about 59,000 clones, 75% to 85% of them present only once. The source material was peripheral blood. This TCR came from a human donor in a cohort sampled during active COVID-19. V and J are TRBV5-1 and TRBJ1-2; TRBD1 aligns across 7 bases. CDR3 coding DNA: TGCGCCAGCAGGATTGGGGGACAGTCCGAGGGCTACACCTTC. It is translated as CASRIGGQSEGYTF. Variable domain in full (rest from reference TRBV5-1 and TRBJ1-2): KAGVTQTPRYLIKTRGQQVTLSCSPISGHRSVSWYQQTPGQGLQFLFEYFSETQRNKGNFPGRFSGRQFSNSRSEMNVSTLELGDSALYLCASRIGGQSEGYTFGSGTRLTVV.